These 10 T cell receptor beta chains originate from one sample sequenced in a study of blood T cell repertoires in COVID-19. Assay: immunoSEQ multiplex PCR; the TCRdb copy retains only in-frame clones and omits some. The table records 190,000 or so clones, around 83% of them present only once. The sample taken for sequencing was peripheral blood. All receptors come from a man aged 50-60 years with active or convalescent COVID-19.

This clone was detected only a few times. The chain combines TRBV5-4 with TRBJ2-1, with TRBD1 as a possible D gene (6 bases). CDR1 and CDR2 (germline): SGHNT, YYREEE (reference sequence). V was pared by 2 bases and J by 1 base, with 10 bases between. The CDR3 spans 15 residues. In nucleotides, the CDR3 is TGTGCCAGCAGCTTCCCGAGGGGGTCCTACAATGAGCAGTTCTTC. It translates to CASSFPRGSYNEQFF.

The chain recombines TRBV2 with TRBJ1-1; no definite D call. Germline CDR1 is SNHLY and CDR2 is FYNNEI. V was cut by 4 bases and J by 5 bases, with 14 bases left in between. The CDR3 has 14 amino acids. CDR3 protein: CASSGEGSETEAFF. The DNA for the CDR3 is TGTGCCAGCAGTGGAGAAGGGAGCGAGACTGAAGCTTTCTTT.

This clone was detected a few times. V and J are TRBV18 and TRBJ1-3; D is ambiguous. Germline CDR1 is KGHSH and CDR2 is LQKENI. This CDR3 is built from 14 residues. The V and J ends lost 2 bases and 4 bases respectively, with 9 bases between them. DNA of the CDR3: TGTGCCAGCTCACCAGCCGGGAGCGGAAACACCATATATTTT. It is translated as CASSPAGSGNTIYF.

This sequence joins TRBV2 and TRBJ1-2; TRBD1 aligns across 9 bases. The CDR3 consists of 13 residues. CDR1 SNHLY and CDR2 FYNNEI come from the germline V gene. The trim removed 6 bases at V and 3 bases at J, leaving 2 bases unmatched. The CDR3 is CASSRDRDYGYTF. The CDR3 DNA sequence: TGTGCCAGCAGCCGGGACAGGGACTATGGCTACACCTTC.

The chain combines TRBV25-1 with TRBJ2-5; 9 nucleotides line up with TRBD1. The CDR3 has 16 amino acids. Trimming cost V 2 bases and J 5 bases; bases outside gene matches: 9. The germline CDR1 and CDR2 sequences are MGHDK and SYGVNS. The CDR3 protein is CASSEPPGQGTETQYF. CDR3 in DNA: TGTGCCAGCAGTGAACCCCCGGGACAGGGCACGGAGACCCAGTACTTC.

The chain's CDR3 is CASSLRDRREAFF. DNA of the CDR3: TGTGCCAGCAGTCTACGGGACAGGCGGGAAGCTTTCTTT. V and J are TRBV12-3 or TRBV12-4 and TRBJ1-1; 8 bases map to TRBD1. V trimming: 5 bases; J trimming: 8 bases; junction bases outside the gene matches: 7. This CDR3 has 13 amino acids.

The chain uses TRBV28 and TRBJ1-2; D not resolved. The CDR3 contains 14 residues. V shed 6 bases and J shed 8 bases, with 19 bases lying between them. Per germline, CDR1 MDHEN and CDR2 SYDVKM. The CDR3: CASSTEDYSGGYTF. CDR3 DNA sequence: TGTGCCAGCAGCACTGAGGACTACTCTGGAGGCTACACCTTC.

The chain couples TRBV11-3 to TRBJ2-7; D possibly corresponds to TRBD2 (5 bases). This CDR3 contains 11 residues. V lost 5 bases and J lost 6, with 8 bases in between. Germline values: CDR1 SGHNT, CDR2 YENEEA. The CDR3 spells CASSRGGEQYF. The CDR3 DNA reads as TGTGCCAGCAGCCGAGGAGGCGAGCAGTACTTC. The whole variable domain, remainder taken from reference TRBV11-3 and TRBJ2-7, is EAGVVQSPRYKIIEKKQPVAFWCNPISGHNTLYWYLQNLGQGPELLIRYENEEAVDDSQLPKDRFSAERLKGVDSTLKIQPAELGDSAVYLCASSRGGEQYFGPGTRLTVT.

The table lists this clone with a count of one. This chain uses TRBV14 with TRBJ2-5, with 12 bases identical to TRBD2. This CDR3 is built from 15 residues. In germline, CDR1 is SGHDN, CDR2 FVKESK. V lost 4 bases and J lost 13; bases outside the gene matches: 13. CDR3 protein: CASSRLLAGGEARYF. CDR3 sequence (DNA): TGTGCCAGCAGCCGACTACTAGCGGGGGGCGAGGCGAGGTACTTC.

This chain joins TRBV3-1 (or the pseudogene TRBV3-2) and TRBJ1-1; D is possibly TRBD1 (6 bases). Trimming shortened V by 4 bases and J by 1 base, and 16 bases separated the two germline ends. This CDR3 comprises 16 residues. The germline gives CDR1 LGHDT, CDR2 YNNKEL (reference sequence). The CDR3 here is CASSPNPGTPNTEAFF. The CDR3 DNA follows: TGTGCCAGCAGCCCTAACCCCGGGACACCGAACACTGAAGCTTTCTTT.